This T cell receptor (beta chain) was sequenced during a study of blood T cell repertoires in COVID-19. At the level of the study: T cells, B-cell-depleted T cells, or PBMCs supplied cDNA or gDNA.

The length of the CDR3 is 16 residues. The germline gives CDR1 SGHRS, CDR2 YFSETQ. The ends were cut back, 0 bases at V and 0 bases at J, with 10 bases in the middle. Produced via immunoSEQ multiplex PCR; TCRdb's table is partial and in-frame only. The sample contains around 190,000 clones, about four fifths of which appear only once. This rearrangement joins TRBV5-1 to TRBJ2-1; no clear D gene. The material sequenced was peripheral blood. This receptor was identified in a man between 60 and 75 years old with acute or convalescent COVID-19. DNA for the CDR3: TGCGCCAGCAGCTTGGGTCCGGTTTCCTCCTACAATGAGCAGTTCTTC. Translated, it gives CASSLGPVSSYNEQFF.